This is a list of T cell receptor beta chains from one sample in a study of molecular identifiers for immune sequencing clone quantification. MiXCR, run by TCRdb on the PCR reads, gives a single entry per CDR3 protein. The sample has about 68,000 distinct CDR3 sequences, around 18% seen once; the top ten hold about 1.5%. Source material: naive CD8+ T cells from blood, with Jurkat cell RNA spiked in. The receptor set was obtained from a human donor in good health. Some libraries in this study had Jurkat cell RNA spiked in. CDR3s include the opening cysteine and the closing phenylalanine or tryptophan. Fields, in order: clone size, V gene, D gene, J gene, CDR3 protein, CDR3 DNA. The D gene is left open where the match is weak. The size entry is marked missing in some rows and otherwise reads once, few, many or a size class.

>many|TRBV19|NA|TRBJ1-5
CASSIGGGSNQPQHF
TGTGCCAGTAGTATCGGAGGGGGGAGCAATCAGCCCCAGCATTTT
>NA|TRBV12-3/TRBV12-4|NA|TRBJ2-7
CASSLFSGSDEQYF
TGTGCCAGCAGTTTATTTTCCGGGAGCGACGAGCAGTACTTC
>many|TRBV15|TRBD2|TRBJ2-7
CATSKPGLELGEQYF
TGTGCCACCAGCAAACCGGGACTAGAACTTGGCGAGCAGTACTTC
>many|TRBV4-1|TRBD1|TRBJ1-4
CASSQRAGGKEKLFF
TGCGCCAGCAGCCAAAGGGCAGGGGGAAAGGAAAAACTGTTTTTT
>many|TRBV7-2|TRBD2|TRBJ2-3
CASSFSGLGGDTQYF
TGTGCCAGCAGCTTTAGCGGGTTGGGGGGAGATACGCAGTATTTT
>many|TRBV20-1|TRBD2|TRBJ2-1
CSAREREGIGPYNEQFF
TGCAGTGCTAGAGAGCGGGAGGGGATAGGGCCCTACAATGAGCAGTTCTTC
>many|TRBV6-6|NA|TRBJ2-1
CASSWSTYNEQFF
TGTGCCAGCAGCTGGAGCACCTACAATGAGCAGTTCTTC
>many|TRBV24-1|TRBD2|TRBJ2-1
CATSDFRREFGNEQFF
TGTGCCACCAGTGATTTTCGGCGGGAGTTTGGTAATGAGCAGTTCTTC
>many|TRBV4-1|NA|TRBJ2-1
CASSHRQYNEQFF
TGCGCCAGCAGCCACAGACAGTACAATGAGCAGTTCTTC
>NA|TRBV27|TRBD2|TRBJ2-1
CASSPWTSGRAQNEQFF
TGTGCCAGCAGTCCCTGGACTAGCGGGAGGGCTCAAAATGAGCAGTTCTTC
>many|TRBV29-1|NA|TRBJ2-7
CSVGRADSYEQYF
TGCAGCGTGGGACGGGCAGACAGCTACGAGCAGTACTTC
>few|TRBV11-2|TRBD2|TRBJ2-1
CASSLDGLVPYNEQFF
TGTGCCAGCAGCTTAGACGGACTAGTCCCCTACAATGAGCAGTTCTTC
>many|TRBV5-3|NA|TRBJ1-2
CASSLVSGSEGYTF
TGTGCCAGCAGCTTGGTTTCAGGGTCCGAGGGCTACACCTTC
>many|TRBV7-8|TRBD2|TRBJ2-7
CASSSTSGSFEQYF
TGTGCCAGCAGCTCGACTAGCGGGAGTTTCGAGCAGTACTTC
>many|TRBV6-2/TRBV6-3|NA|TRBJ2-1
CASMYWDEQFF
TGTGCCAGCATGTATTGGGATGAGCAGTTCTTC
>many|TRBV9|TRBD2|TRBJ2-4
CASSPSGALKNIQYF
TGTGCCAGCAGCCCTAGCGGAGCACTCAAAAACATTCAGTACTTC
>many|TRBV14|NA|TRBJ2-3
CASSQVLSAGRTDTQYF
TGTGCCAGCAGCCAAGTCCTCTCCGCGGGAAGGACAGATACGCAGTATTTT
>many|TRBV11-2|TRBD1|TRBJ2-7
CASSSWDRTPYEQYF
TGTGCCAGCAGCTCCTGGGACAGAACTCCCTACGAGCAGTACTTC
>many|TRBV5-6|TRBD2|TRBJ2-1
CASSYFAGAYNEQFF
TGTGCCAGCAGCTACTTTGCGGGAGCCTACAATGAGCAGTTCTTC
>many|TRBV27|NA|TRBJ2-7
CASSSGGNYEQYF
TGTGCCAGCAGTTCCGGGGGAAACTACGAGCAGTACTTC
>few|TRBV28|TRBD1|TRBJ2-1
CAGSHSRFDRASYNEQFF
TGTGCCGGCAGCCATAGCCGATTCGACAGGGCGTCCTACAATGAGCAGTTCTTC
>few|TRBV6-2/TRBV6-3|TRBD2|TRBJ2-1
CASSYGSGVNEQFF
TGTGCCAGCAGTTACGGTAGCGGGGTAAATGAGCAGTTCTTC
>many|TRBV12-3/TRBV12-4|NA|TRBJ2-4
CASSLGQYIAKNIQYF
TGTGCCAGCAGTTTAGGGCAGTACATAGCCAAAAACATTCAGTACTTC
>many|TRBV24-1|NA|TRBJ2-2
CATSGVEGPNTGELFF
TGTGCCACCAGTGGCGTGGAGGGCCCGAACACCGGGGAGCTGTTTTTT
>many|TRBV20-1|TRBD2|TRBJ2-3
CSASSVLAGGTDTQYF
TGCAGTGCTAGTTCGGTCCTAGCGGGAGGCACAGATACGCAGTATTTT
>many|TRBV28|NA|TRBJ1-1
CATQSAGENTEAFF
TGTGCCACTCAATCGGCAGGGGAGAACACTGAAGCTTTCTTT
>many|TRBV6-5|TRBD2|TRBJ2-3
CASSLISGSGDTQYF
TGTGCCAGCAGTTTAATTAGCGGGAGTGGAGATACGCAGTATTTT
>many|TRBV21-1|NA|TRBJ2-7
CASTRTANPYEQYF
TGTGCCAGCACCCGGACGGCAAATCCCTACGAGCAGTACTTC
>many|TRBV6-2/TRBV6-3|NA|TRBJ1-1
CASSYSGVTEAFF
TGTGCCAGCAGTTACAGCGGGGTTACTGAAGCTTTCTTT
>many|TRBV21-1|NA|TRBJ2-1
CASSNASSSSYNEQFF
TGTGCCAGCAGCAACGCGAGTAGCAGCTCCTACAATGAGCAGTTCTTC
>many|TRBV4-1|TRBD2|TRBJ2-1
CASSPLISGVNEQFF
TGCGCCAGCAGCCCCCTCATAAGCGGGGTCAATGAGCAGTTCTTC
>many|TRBV29-1|NA|TRBJ1-2
CSVEDHRTGAYGYTF
TGCAGCGTTGAAGATCATCGCACAGGAGCCTATGGCTACACCTTC
>many|TRBV13|NA|TRBJ1-1
CASSPGTTEAFF
TGTGCCAGCAGCCCCGGGACAACTGAAGCTTTCTTT
>NA|TRBV7-6|NA|TRBJ2-5
CASSLVWGEYQETQYF
TGTGCCAGCAGCTTAGTCTGGGGGGAGTACCAAGAGACCCAGTACTTC
>many|TRBV4-1|TRBD2|TRBJ2-3
CASSQEGTSVVVDTQYF
TGCGCCAGCAGCCAAGAAGGTACTAGCGTGGTTGTAGATACGCAGTATTTT
>NA|TRBV7-8|TRBD2|TRBJ2-7
CASSPLGGGIYEQYF
TGTGCCAGCAGCCCCCTCGGCGGGGGGATCTACGAGCAGTACTTC